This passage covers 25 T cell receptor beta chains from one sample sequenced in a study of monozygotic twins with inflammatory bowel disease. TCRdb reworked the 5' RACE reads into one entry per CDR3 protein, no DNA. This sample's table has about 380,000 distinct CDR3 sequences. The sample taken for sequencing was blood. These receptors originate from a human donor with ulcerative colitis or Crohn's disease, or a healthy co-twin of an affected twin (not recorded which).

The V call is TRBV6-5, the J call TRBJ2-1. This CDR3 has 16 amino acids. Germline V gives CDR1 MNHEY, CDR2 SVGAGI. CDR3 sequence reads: CASSYSPTSSYNEQFF.

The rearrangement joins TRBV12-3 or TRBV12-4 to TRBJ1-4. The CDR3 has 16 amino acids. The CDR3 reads CASSFQTGATNEKLFF.

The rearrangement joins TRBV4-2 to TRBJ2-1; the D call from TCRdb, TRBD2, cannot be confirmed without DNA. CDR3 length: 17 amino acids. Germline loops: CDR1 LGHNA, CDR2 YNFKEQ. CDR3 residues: CASSQGVSGGPYNEQFF.

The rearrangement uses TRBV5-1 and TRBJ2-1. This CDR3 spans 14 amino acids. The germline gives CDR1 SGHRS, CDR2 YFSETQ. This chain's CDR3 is CASSLGSYVGEQFF.

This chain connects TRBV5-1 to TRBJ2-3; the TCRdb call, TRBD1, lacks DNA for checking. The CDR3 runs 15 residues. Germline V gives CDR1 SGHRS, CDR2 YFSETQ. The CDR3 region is CASSRGQGITDTQYF.

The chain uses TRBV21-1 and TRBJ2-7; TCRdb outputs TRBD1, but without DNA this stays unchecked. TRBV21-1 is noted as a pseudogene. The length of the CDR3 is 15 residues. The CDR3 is CASSKDARVSYEQYF.

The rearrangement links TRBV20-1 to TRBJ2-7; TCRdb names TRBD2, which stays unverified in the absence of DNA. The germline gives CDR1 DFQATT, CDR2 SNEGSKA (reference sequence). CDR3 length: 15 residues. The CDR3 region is CSANPGLAGSYEQYF.

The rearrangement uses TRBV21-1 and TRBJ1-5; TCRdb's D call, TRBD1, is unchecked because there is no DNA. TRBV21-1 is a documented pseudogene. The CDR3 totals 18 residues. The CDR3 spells CASSRPGGAKYSNQPQHF.

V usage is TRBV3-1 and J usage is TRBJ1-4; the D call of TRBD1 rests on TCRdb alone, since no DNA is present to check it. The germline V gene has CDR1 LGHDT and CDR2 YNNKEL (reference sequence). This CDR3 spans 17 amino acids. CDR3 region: CASSQDPRQELDEKLFF.

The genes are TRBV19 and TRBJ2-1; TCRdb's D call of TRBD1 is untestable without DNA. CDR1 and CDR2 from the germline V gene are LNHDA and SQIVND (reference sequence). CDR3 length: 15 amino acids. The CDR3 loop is CASSAGTVSYNEQFF.

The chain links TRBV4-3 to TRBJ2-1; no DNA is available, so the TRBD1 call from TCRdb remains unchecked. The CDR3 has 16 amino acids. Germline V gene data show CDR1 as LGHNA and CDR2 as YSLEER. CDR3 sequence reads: CASSQDSQGQGLKQFF.

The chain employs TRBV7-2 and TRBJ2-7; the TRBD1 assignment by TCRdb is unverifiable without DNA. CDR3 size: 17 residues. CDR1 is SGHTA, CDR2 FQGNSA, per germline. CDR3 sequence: CASSLAPQGPSSYEQYF. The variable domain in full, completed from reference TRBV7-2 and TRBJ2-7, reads GAGVSQSPSNKVTEKGKDVELRCDPISGHTALYWYRQSLGQGLEFLIYFQGNSAPDKSGLPSDRFSAERTGGSVSTLTIQRTQQEDSAVYLCASSLAPQGPSSYEQYFGPGTRLTVT.

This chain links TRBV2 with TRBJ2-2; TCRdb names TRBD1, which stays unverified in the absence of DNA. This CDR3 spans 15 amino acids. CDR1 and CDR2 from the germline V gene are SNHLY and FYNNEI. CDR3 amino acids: CASSEVGGGTGELFF.

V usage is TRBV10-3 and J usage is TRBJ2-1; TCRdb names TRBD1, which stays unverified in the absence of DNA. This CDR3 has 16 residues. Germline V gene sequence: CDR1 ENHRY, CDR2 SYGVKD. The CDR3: CAISESQEGDYNEQFF.

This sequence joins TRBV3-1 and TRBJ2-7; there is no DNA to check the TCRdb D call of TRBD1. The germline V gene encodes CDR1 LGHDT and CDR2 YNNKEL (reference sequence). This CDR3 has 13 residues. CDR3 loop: CASRHSGTDEQYF.

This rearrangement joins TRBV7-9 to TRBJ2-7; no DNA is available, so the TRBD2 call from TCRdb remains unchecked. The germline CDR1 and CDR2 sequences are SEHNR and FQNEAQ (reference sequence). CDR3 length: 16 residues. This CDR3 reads CASSSSGGRRPYEQYF. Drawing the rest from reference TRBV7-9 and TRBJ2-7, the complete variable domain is DTGVSQNPRHKITKRGQNVTFRCDPISEHNRLYWYRQTLGQGPEFLTYFQNEAQLEKSRLLSDRFSAERPKGSFSTLEIQRTEQGDSAMYLCASSSSGGRRPYEQYFGPGTRLTVT.

CDR3 sequence: CASSTSAVWGRIDEQYF. V gene TRBV19 combines with J gene TRBJ2-7; lacking DNA, the TRBD1 call made by TCRdb goes unchecked. Germline V gene sequence: CDR1 LNHDA, CDR2 SQIVND (reference sequence). The CDR3 sequence is 17 residues long.

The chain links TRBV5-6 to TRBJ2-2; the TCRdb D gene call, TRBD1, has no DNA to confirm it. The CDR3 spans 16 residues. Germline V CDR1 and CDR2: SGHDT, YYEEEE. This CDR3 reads CASSLLGGPSTGELFF.

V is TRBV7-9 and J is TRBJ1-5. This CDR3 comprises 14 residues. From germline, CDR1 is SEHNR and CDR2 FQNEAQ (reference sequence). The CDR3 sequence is CASSLGAANQPQHF.

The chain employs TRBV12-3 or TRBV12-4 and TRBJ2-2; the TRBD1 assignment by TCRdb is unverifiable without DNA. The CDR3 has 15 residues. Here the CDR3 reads CASRPQGANTGELFF.

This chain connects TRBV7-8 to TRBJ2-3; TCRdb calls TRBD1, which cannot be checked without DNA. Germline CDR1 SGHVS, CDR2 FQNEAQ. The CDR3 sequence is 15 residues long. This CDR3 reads CASSEGTASTDTQYF.

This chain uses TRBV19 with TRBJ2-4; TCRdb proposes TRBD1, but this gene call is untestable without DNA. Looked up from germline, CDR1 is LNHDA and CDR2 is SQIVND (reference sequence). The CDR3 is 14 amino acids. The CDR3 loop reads CASSIDGQGRVQYF.

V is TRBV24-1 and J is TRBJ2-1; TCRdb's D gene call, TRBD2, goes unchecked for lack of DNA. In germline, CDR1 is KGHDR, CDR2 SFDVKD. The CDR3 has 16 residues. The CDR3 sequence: CATSDTRGASVNEQFF.

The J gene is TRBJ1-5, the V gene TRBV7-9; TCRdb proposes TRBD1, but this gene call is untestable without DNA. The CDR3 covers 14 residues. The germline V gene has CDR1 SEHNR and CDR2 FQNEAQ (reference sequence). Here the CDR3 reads CASSLKGDHQPQHF. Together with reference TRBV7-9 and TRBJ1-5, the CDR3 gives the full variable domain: DTGVSQNPRHKITKRGQNVTFRCDPISEHNRLYWYRQTLGQGPEFLTYFQNEAQLEKSRLLSDRFSAERPKGSFSTLEIQRTEQGDSAMYLCASSLKGDHQPQHFGDGTRLSIL.

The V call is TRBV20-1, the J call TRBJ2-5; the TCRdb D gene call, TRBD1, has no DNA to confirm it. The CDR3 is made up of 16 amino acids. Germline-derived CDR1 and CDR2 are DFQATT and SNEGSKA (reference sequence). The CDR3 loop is CSARVRRTGRIETQYF.